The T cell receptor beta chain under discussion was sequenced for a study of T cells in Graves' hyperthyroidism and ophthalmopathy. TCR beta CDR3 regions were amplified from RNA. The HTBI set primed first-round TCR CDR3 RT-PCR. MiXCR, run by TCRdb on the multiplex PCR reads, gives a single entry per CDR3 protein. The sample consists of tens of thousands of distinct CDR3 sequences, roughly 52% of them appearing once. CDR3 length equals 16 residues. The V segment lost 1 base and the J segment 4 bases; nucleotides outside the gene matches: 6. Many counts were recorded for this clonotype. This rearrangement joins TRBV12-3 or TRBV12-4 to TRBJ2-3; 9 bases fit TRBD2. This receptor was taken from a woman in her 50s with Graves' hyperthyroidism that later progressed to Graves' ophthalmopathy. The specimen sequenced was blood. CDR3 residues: CASSLGGGRAADTQYF. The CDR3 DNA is TGTGCCAGCAGTTTAGGAGGCGGGAGGGCCGCAGATACGCAGTATTTT.